The 11 T cell receptor beta chains presented below share a single source sample, sequenced in a study of shared clonotypes between healthy human individuals. The data were produced by immunoSEQ multiplex PCR, yet TCRdb's version contains in-frame clones alone and is incomplete. The sample lists more than 2 million clones, about 95% occurring once. In the naive CD8 group, cells lacked CD45RO and were positively selected for CCR7, so terminally differentiated effector memory CD45RA+ cells were left out. Sequencing was performed on naive CD8+ T cells sorted from blood. The receptors originated from a man younger than 35 in good health.

The chain is built from TRBV6-5 and TRBJ2-1; 11 bases line up with TRBD2. CDR1 and CDR2 (germline): MNHEY, SVGAGI. This CDR3 is built from 14 residues. Germline trimming cut 6 bases from V and 6 bases from J; bases unmatched to any gene: 4. CDR3 residues: CASRVLAGVNEQFF. CDR3 DNA sequence: TGTGCCAGCAGGGTACTAGCGGGAGTCAATGAGCAGTTCTTC.

V gene TRBV7-9 combines with J gene TRBJ2-1, with D possibly matching TRBD2 (7 bases). Germline loops: CDR1 SEHNR, CDR2 FQNEAQ (reference sequence). The CDR3 runs 15 residues. The V gene lost 6 bases and the J gene lost 8 bases, with 20 bases spanning the gap. DNA for the CDR3: TGTGCCAGCAGTTATAATGGGGGGGCCATGGATGAGCAGTTCTTC. Translation: CASSYNGGAMDEQFF.

This chain connects TRBV5-8 to TRBJ2-1; D is possibly TRBD1 (6 bases). In germline, CDR1 is SGHTS, CDR2 YDEGEE. The CDR3 runs to 13 residues. The V and J ends lost 0 bases and 7 bases respectively, with 8 bases between them. The CDR3 bases are TGTGCCAGCAGCTTGGGGGACATAAATGAGCAGTTCTTC. Translating gives CASSLGDINEQFF.

The chain recombines TRBV30 with TRBJ2-7; 9 bases are shared with TRBD1. Trimming took 2 bases from V and 3 from J; bases not matched to a gene: 14. Germline V gene sequence: CDR1 GTSNPN, CDR2 SVGIG (reference sequence). This CDR3 contains 17 residues. The CDR3 here is CAWSWGPGTGWNYEQYF. The CDR3, as DNA: TGTGCCTGGAGTTGGGGACCCGGGACAGGGTGGAACTACGAGCAGTACTTC.

The chain is built from TRBV5-1 and TRBJ2-1; 9 bases are a match to TRBD2. This CDR3 spans 13 amino acids. V lost 2 bases and J lost 8; bases outside the gene matches: 2. The germline V gene encodes CDR1 SGHRS and CDR2 YFSETQ. Written as DNA, the CDR3 is TGCGCCAGCAGCTTTAGCGGGAGTGATGAGCAGTTCTTC. Its translation: CASSFSGSDEQFF.

A remark on this clone: In the same sample, other DNA sequences code for this CDR3. The gene calls are TRBV6-5 and TRBJ2-7; 8 positions agree with TRBD1. The CDR3 covers 14 residues. Germline V gene lookup returns CDR1 MNHEY and CDR2 SVGAGI. J lost 3 bases, V lost 3 bases, and 4 bases had no gene match. CDR3 nucleotide sequence: TGTGCCAGCAGTTATTCAGGACAGGGCTACGAGCAGTACTTC. This translates into CASSYSGQGYEQYF.

CDR3 nucleotide sequence: TGTGCCAGCAGCTTGGCCCCCGCGGGGATCTACAATGAGCAGTTCTTC. Translating gives CASSLAPAGIYNEQFF. The chain recombines TRBV5-8 with TRBJ2-1; D possibly corresponds to TRBD2 (6 bases). Germline assignment: CDR1 SGHTS and CDR2 YDEGEE. V lost 0 bases to trimming and J lost 3 bases, with 13 bases between them. CDR3 size: 16 residues.

The chain carries TRBV29-1 and TRBJ1-1; D might be TRBD1 (5 bases). This CDR3 has 13 amino acids. V lost 4 bases and J 5 bases, leaving 14 bases between the germline ends. Germline V lookup: CDR1 SQVTM, CDR2 ANQGSEA. Here the CDR3 DNA reads TGCAGCGTTGGGCCCGGGGCAGAGACTGAAGCTTTCTTT. It yields the protein CSVGPGAETEAFF.

The V and J genes are TRBV27 and TRBJ2-1, with 9 bases identical to TRBD1. The CDR3 is 15 residues long. CDR1 is MNHEY, CDR2 SMNVEV, per germline (reference sequence). V lost 6 bases and J lost 6; bases outside the gene matches: 9. CDR3 bases: TGTGCCAGCAGACACACAGGGGGCGCTACCAATGAGCAGTTCTTC. Its translation: CASRHTGGATNEQFF.

The rearrangement links TRBV4-1 to TRBJ2-7, with a weak D call TRBD1 (6 bases). The CDR3 consists of 14 residues. V was clipped by 1 base and J by 1 base, with 8 bases between them. Germline V gene data show CDR1 as MGHRA and CDR2 as YSYEKL. The CDR3 nucleotides read TGCGCCAGCAGCCAAGGTGGACAGTCCTACGAGCAGTACTTC. Its protein product is CASSQGGQSYEQYF.

The chain joins TRBV7-3 to TRBJ1-4, with no clear D. Trimming took off 5 bases at V and 6 bases at J, with 16 bases between the two ends. The germline CDR1 and CDR2 sequences are SGHTA and FQGTGA. The CDR3 is made up of 15 amino acids. CDR3 nucleotide sequence: TGTGCCAGCAGCCCAAACGGGAACATAGATGAAAAACTGTTTTTT. The encoded protein is CASSPNGNIDEKLFF.